These 13 T cell receptor beta chains were all obtained from the same sample, sequenced in a study of monozygotic twins with inflammatory bowel disease. TCRdb re-called the 5' RACE reads and gives one entry per CDR3 protein, without DNA. Recorded for this sample: 400,000 to 500,000 distinct CDR3 sequences. Sequences were obtained from blood. These receptors were collected from a human donor with ulcerative colitis or Crohn's disease, or a healthy co-twin of an affected twin (not recorded which).

The chain links TRBV10-3 to TRBJ1-4; TCRdb designates TRBD1, a call that cannot be tested without DNA. CDR1 is ENHRY and CDR2 is SYGVKD in the germline V gene. The CDR3 sequence is 14 residues long. CDR3 amino acids: CAIRGDRRNEKLFF.

The gene calls are TRBV10-3 and TRBJ2-7; TCRdb gives TRBD1 as the D gene, but with no DNA this cannot be confirmed. CDR3 length equals 15 residues. The germline V gene has CDR1 ENHRY and CDR2 SYGVKD. The CDR3: CAISQEGSNSYEQYF.

The chain is built from TRBV7-6 and TRBJ1-1; TCRdb's D call of TRBD1 is untestable without DNA. Germline V gene data show CDR1 as SGHVS and CDR2 as FNYEAQ. The CDR3 has 16 residues. This CDR3 reads CASSLRDRGDNTEAFF.

This sequence joins TRBV12-5 and TRBJ2-1. In germline, CDR1 is LGHNT, CDR2 FRNRAP. The CDR3 covers 12 residues. CDR3 region: CASGLVVNEQFF.

V gene TRBV4-1 combines with J gene TRBJ1-2; TCRdb designates TRBD1, a call that cannot be tested without DNA. CDR1 and CDR2 (germline): MGHRA, YSYEKL. The CDR3 totals 14 residues. The CDR3 is CASSQDKPGIGYTF.

V and J are TRBV20-1 and TRBJ2-7; there is no DNA to check the TCRdb D call of TRBD2. The CDR3 is 14 amino acids. In germline, CDR1 is DFQATT, CDR2 SNEGSKA (reference sequence). This CDR3 is CSASGLAGTYEQYF.

The chain uses TRBV5-5 and TRBJ1-2. Per germline, CDR1 SGHKS and CDR2 YYEKEE (reference sequence). The CDR3 is 12 amino acids. CDR3 sequence: CASSWVVDGYTF.

The CDR3: CASRKNSNTGELFF. The chain uses TRBV14 and TRBJ2-2. Looked up from germline, CDR1 is SGHDN and CDR2 is FVKESK. CDR3 length: 14 amino acids.

The genes are TRBV2 and TRBJ2-1; TCRdb's assignment of TRBD2 cannot be checked, as there is no DNA. Germline V gene data show CDR1 as SNHLY and CDR2 as FYNNEI. The CDR3 is 16 amino acids. The CDR3 region is CASSLLPPTSYNEQFF.

CDR3: CASSWTPDRYNEQFF. The rearrangement uses TRBV5-1 and TRBJ2-1; the D gene TCRdb calls, TRBD1, cannot be checked with no DNA. The CDR3 is 15 residues long. Germline loops: CDR1 SGHRS, CDR2 YFSETQ.

CDR3: CASSGQGTYEQYF. This chain joins TRBV7-9 and TRBJ2-7; TCRdb gives TRBD1 as the D gene, but with no DNA this cannot be confirmed. The CDR3 runs to 13 residues. CDR1 is SEHNR and CDR2 is FQNEAQ in the germline V gene (reference sequence).

The J gene is TRBJ2-5, the V gene TRBV28; no DNA is available, so the TRBD2 call from TCRdb remains unchecked. This CDR3 comprises 16 residues. The germline CDR1 and CDR2 sequences are MDHEN and SYDVKM. The CDR3: CASSPRTWTIQETQYF.

The rearrangement uses TRBV7-9 and TRBJ2-1; TCRdb reports TRBD2, a call that lacks DNA to check it against. Germline loops: CDR1 SEHNR, CDR2 FQNEAQ (reference sequence). This CDR3 is built from 15 residues. CDR3 sequence reads: CASSPLSGSAGEQFF.